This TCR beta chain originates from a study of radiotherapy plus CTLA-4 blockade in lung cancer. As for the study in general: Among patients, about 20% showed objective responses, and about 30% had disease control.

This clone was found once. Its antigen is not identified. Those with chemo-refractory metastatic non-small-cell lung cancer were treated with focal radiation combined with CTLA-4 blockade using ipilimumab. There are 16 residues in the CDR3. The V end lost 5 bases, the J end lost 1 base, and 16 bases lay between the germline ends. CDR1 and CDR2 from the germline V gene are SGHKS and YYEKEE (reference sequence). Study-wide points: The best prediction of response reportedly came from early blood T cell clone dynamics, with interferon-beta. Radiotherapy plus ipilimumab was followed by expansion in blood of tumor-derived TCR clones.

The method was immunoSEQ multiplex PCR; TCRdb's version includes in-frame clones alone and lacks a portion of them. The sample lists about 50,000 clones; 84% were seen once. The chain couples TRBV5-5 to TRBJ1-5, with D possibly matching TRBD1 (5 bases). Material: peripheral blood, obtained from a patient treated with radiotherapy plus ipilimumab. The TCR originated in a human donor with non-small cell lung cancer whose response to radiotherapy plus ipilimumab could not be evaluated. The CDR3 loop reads CASSWGGVGSNQPQHF. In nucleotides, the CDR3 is TGTGCCAGCAGTTGGGGGGGGGTCGGGAGCAATCAGCCCCAGCATTTT.